One and the same sample provided the 21 T cell receptor beta chains below, sequenced in a study of T cell repertoires in cytomegalovirus infection. These TCRs are of unknown antigen specificity. TCRdb reprocessed the reads via MiXCR and lists one record per CDR3 protein. Of some 130,000 distinct CDR3 sequences listed, roughly a quarter are singletons. What was sequenced was PBMCs, sequenced either directly or after in vitro stimulation (not recorded which). Source of these receptors: a human donor in good health (CMV status not recorded). Some clones in this sample may be carry-over from other donors' samples.

The J gene is TRBJ2-7, the V gene TRBV12-3 or TRBV12-4; tentative D call: TRBD1 (5 bases). V gave up 3 bases and J gave up 2 bases, with 8 bases separating them. This CDR3 has 13 amino acids. For the CDR3, the DNA is TGTGCCAGCAGTTTTCGGACACCCTACGAGCAGTACTTC. Amino acids: CASSFRTPYEQYF.

V and J are TRBV12-3 or TRBV12-4 and TRBJ1-1; TRBD1 matches 7 bases. The V and J ends lost 5 bases and 3 bases, in that order; junction bases with no gene match: 6. The CDR3 consists of 14 residues. In nucleotides, the CDR3 is TGTGCCAGCAGTCCTCGGACAGGATACACTGAAGCTTTCTTT. Translation gives CASSPRTGYTEAFF.

This clonotype was recorded many times. The rearrangement uses TRBV11-3 and TRBJ1-2, with TRBD1 matching over 7 bases. This CDR3 comprises 15 residues. J lost 3 bases, V lost 4 bases, and 8 bases had no gene match. From germline, CDR1 is SGHNT and CDR2 YENEEA. The CDR3: CASSSSTTGDYGYTF. The CDR3 DNA reads TGTGCCAGCAGCTCCTCAACAACAGGGGACTATGGCTACACCTTC.

The V call is TRBV6-1, the J call TRBJ2-5; TRBD2 aligns across 12 bases. This CDR3 has 18 amino acids. After removal of 0 bases from V and 2 bases from J, the junction contained 7 bases not matched to a gene. Germline-derived CDR1 and CDR2 are MNHNS and SASEGT. CDR3 bases: TGTGCCAGCAGTGAAGCCCCGACTAGCGGGAGCCGTCAAGAGACCCAGTACTTC. Translating gives CASSEAPTSGSRQETQYF.

The chain combines TRBV10-3 with TRBJ2-5; D is unclear. V lost 1 base, J lost 5 bases, and 8 bases lay in between. The CDR3 loop spans 13 amino acids. Germline lookup yields CDR1 ENHRY and CDR2 SYGVKD. DNA of the CDR3: TGTGCCATCAGTGAGTGGCGCACCGAGACCCAGTACTTC. Protein: CAISEWRTETQYF.

This clonotype was seen repeatedly, ten times or more. CDR3 DNA: TGTGCCAGCAGCCCTAGACTAGCGGACTTCAATGAGCAGTTCTTC. Its translation is CASSPRLADFNEQFF. The V and J genes are TRBV5-4 and TRBJ2-1; TRBD2 aligns across 9 bases. The CDR3 spans 15 residues. CDR1 and CDR2 from the germline V gene are SGHNT and YYREEE (reference sequence). The V segment lost 4 bases and the J segment 6 bases; nucleotides outside the gene matches: 8.

The rearrangement links TRBV6-5 to TRBJ2-1, with 8 bases identical to TRBD2. J gave up 0 bases and V 2 bases, and 9 bases lay outside the gene matches. Per the germline V gene, CDR1 is MNHEY and CDR2 is SVGAGI. CDR3 length: 18 residues. CDR3 protein: CASSYTRLAWSSYNEQFF. The CDR3 nucleotides read TGTGCCAGCAGTTACACTAGACTAGCGTGGAGCTCCTACAATGAGCAGTTCTTC.

The chain carries TRBV5-6 and TRBJ2-7, with D unclear. The V gene's germline CDR1 is SGHDT and CDR2 YYEEEE. The V and J ends lost 0 bases and 1 base respectively, with 8 bases between them. The CDR3 loop spans 14 amino acids. DNA of the CDR3: TGTGCCAGCAGCTTGGTCCGGCAGTCCTACGAGCAGTACTTC. It translates to CASSLVRQSYEQYF.

This rearrangement joins TRBV4-3 to TRBJ2-1; 7 bases are a match to TRBD2. The CDR3 extends over 16 amino acids. V gave up 3 bases and J gave up 1 base; unmatched junction bases: 6. Germline-derived CDR1 and CDR2 are LGHNA and YSLEER. CDR3 residues: CASSHDLAESYNEQFF. CDR3 DNA: TGCGCCAGCAGCCACGATCTAGCGGAGTCCTACAATGAGCAGTTCTTC.

The rearrangement links TRBV5-4 to TRBJ1-2; D might be TRBD1 (5 bases). CDR1 SGHNT and CDR2 YYREEE come from the germline V gene (reference sequence). The CDR3 length is 18 residues. Trimming cost V 4 bases and J 0 bases, with 22 bases left between them. CDR3 in DNA: TGTGCCAGCAGCCGCGGAGGGGTTGGCGAGGAGGCTAACTATGGCTACACCTTC. Translating it yields CASSRGGVGEEANYGYTF. Filled out from reference TRBV5-4 and TRBJ1-2, the complete variable domain reads ETGVTQSPTHLIKTRGQQVTLRCSSQSGHNTVSWYQQALGQGPQFIFQYYREEENGRGNFPPRFSGLQFPNYSSELNVNALELDDSALYLCASSRGGVGEEANYGYTFGSGTRLTVV.

The chain employs TRBV20-1 and TRBJ2-6, with unresolved D. V lost 0 bases and J 0 bases, leaving 9 bases between the germline ends. CDR3 length: 16 amino acids. The V gene's germline CDR1 is DFQATT and CDR2 SNEGSKA (reference sequence). This chain's CDR3 is CSARDSSPSGANVLTF. The CDR3 DNA follows: TGCAGTGCTAGAGATTCGAGCCCCTCTGGGGCCAACGTCCTGACTTTC.

The rearrangement uses TRBV7-9 and TRBJ1-1, with D tentatively TRBD1 (6 bases). This CDR3 contains 14 residues. The V end lost 6 bases, the J end lost 4 bases, and 15 bases lay between the germline ends. Per the germline V gene, CDR1 is SEHNR and CDR2 is FQNEAQ (reference sequence). The CDR3: CASSSDSPGTEAFF. The CDR3 bases are TGTGCCAGCAGTTCGGACAGTCCCGGCACTGAAGCTTTCTTT.

This clonotype was picked up many times. The V and J genes are TRBV7-6 and TRBJ2-1; D is uncertain. The CDR3 consists of 14 residues. V lost 1 base, J lost 4 bases, and 8 bases lay in between. The germline gives CDR1 SGHVS, CDR2 FNYEAQ. DNA for the CDR3: TGTGCCAGCAGCTTAGATCCAACATACAATGAGCAGTTCTTC. Protein sequence: CASSLDPTYNEQFF. Full variable domain (missing parts from reference TRBV7-6 and TRBJ2-1): GAGVSQSPRYKVTKRGQDVALRCDPISGHVSLYWYRQALGQGPEFLTYFNYEAQQDKSGLPNDRFSAERPEGSISTLTIQRTEQRDSAMYRCASSLDPTYNEQFFGPGTRLTVL.

This clonotype has only a few counts. The J gene is TRBJ1-1, the V gene TRBV3-1, with D possibly TRBD1 on 5 matching bases. The length of the CDR3 is 15 residues. Per germline, CDR1 LGHDT and CDR2 YNNKEL (reference sequence). The V and J ends lost 0 bases and 1 base respectively, with 9 bases between them. The CDR3 sequence: CASSQEKGWNTEAFF. The CDR3 coding sequence is TGTGCCAGCAGCCAAGAAAAGGGGTGGAACACTGAAGCTTTCTTT.

The chain recombines TRBV5-1 with TRBJ2-1; 10 bases align to TRBD1. From germline, CDR1 is SGHRS and CDR2 YFSETQ. V shed 0 bases and J 4 bases; nucleotides not matched to a gene: 1. The CDR3 is made up of 15 amino acids. Written as DNA, the CDR3 is TGCGCCAGCAGCTTGGGGGGACAGGGGTACAATGAGCAGTTCTTC. It translates to CASSLGGQGYNEQFF.

The sample holds many counts of this clonotype. The V gene is TRBV7-2, the J gene TRBJ2-1, with D perhaps being TRBD1 or TRBD2 (7 bases each). Germline lookup yields CDR1 SGHTA and CDR2 FQGNSA. The CDR3 runs 14 residues. Trimming left V 8 bases short and J 1 base short, with 12 bases between. CDR3 in DNA: TGTGCCAGCTTCAGGGGGGGATCCTACAATGAGCAGTTCTTC. Protein product: CASFRGGSYNEQFF.

This clonotype was detected only a few times. This chain joins TRBV11-2 and TRBJ2-7; 10 bases fit TRBD2. CDR1 is SGHAT, CDR2 FQNNGV, per germline. Germline trimming cut 6 bases from V and 4 bases from J; bases unmatched to any gene: 6. The CDR3 sequence is 14 residues long. This CDR3 reads CASSVGTSDYEQYV. The CDR3 region has the DNA TGTGCCAGCAGTGTGGGGACTAGCGATTACGAGCAGTACGTC.

This clonotype showed up many times. J is TRBJ1-1 and V is TRBV7-2; TRBD1 matches 8 bases. Unmatched junction bases numbered 6, after V lost 5 bases and J lost 1 base. Germline values: CDR1 SGHTA, CDR2 FQGNSA. This CDR3 has 15 amino acids. CDR3 coding DNA: TGTGCCAGCAGCCCACGACAGGGGAGGAACACTGAAGCTTTCTTT. Protein product: CASSPRQGRNTEAFF.

This chain connects TRBV4-3 to TRBJ1-5; perhaps TRBD1 as D (6 bases). The CDR3 has 15 amino acids. The V end was cut by 3 bases, the J end by 2 bases, with 11 bases between. In germline, CDR1 is LGHNA, CDR2 YSLEER. The chain's CDR3 is CASSHTGLGNQPQHF. The CDR3 bases are TGCGCCAGCAGCCACACAGGGCTGGGCAATCAGCCCCAGCATTTT.

The J gene is TRBJ1-5, the V gene TRBV5-1; 7 bases are shared with TRBD1. In germline, CDR1 is SGHRS, CDR2 YFSETQ. The V gene end was trimmed by 2 bases and the J gene end by 4 bases; junction bases not matched to a gene: 3. The CDR3 contains 14 residues. CDR3 nucleotides: TGCGCCAGCAGCTTAGAGGGACAGAATCAGCCCCAGCATTTT. It specifies CASSLEGQNQPQHF. Full variable domain (rest looked up from reference TRBV5-1 and TRBJ1-5): KAGVTQTPRYLIKTRGQQVTLSCSPISGHRSVSWYQQTPGQGLQFLFEYFSETQRNKGNFPGRFSGRQFSNSRSEMNVSTLELGDSALYLCASSLEGQNQPQHFGDGTRLSIL.

The genes are TRBV6-5 and TRBJ1-2, with 7 bases fitting TRBD1. The CDR3 has 15 amino acids. The V gene end was trimmed by 6 bases and the J gene end by 7 bases; junction bases not matched to a gene: 14. The germline V gene encodes CDR1 MNHEY and CDR2 SVGAGI. CDR3 amino acids: CASRSMGQRFSGYTF. CDR3 coding DNA: TGTGCCAGCAGGTCAATGGGACAGAGGTTCTCTGGCTACACCTTC.